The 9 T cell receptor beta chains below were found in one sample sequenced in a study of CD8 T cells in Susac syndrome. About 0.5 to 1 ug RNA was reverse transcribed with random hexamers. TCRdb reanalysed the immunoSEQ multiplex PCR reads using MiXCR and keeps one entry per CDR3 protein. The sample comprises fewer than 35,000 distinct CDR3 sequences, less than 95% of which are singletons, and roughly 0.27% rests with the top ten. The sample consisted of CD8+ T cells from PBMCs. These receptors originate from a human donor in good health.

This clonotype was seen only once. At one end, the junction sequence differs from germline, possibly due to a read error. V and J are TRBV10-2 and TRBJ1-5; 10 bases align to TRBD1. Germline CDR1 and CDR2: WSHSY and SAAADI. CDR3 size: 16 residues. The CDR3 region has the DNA TGCGCCAGCAGTGGAGGGACAGGGGTCAGCAATCAGCCCCAACATTTT. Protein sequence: CASSGGTGVSNQPQHF.

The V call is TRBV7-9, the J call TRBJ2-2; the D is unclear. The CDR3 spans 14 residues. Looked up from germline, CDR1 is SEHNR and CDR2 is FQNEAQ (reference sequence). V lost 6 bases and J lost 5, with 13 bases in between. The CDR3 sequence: CASSSRPATGELFF. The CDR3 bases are TGTGCCAGCAGTTCCCGTCCCGCAACCGGGGAGCTGTTTTTT. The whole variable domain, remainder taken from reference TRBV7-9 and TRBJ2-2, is DTGVSQNPRHKITKRGQNVTFRCDPISEHNRLYWYRQTLGQGPEFLTYFQNEAQLEKSRLLSDRFSAERPKGSFSTLEIQRTEQGDSAMYLCASSSRPATGELFFGEGSRLTVL.

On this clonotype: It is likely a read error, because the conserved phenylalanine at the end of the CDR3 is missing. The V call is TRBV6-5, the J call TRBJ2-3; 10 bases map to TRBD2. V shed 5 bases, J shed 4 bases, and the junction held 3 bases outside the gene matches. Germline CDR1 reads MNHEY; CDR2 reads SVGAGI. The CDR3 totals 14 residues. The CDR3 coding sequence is TGTGCCAGCAGTAGCGGGGGGGTAGCAGATACGCAGTATTCT. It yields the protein CASSSGGVADTQYS.

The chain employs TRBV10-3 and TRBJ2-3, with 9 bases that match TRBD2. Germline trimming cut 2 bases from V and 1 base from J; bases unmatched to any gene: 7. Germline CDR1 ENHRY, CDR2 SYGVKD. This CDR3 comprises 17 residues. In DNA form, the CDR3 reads TGTGCCATCAGTGAGGGGACTAGCTTGTGGGGCACAGATACGCAGTATTTT. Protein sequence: CAISEGTSLWGTDTQYF.

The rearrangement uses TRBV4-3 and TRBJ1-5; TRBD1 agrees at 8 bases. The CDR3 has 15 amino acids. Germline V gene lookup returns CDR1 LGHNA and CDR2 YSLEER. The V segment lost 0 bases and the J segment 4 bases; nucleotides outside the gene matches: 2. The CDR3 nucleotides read TGCGCCAGCAGCCAAGACCACAGGGGGAATCAGCCCCAGCATTTT. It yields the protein CASSQDHRGNQPQHF.

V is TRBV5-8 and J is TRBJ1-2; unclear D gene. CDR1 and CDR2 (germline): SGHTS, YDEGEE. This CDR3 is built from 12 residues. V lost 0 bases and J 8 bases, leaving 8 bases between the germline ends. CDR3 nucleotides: TGTGCCAGCAGCTTGGAGTCACGGGGCTACACCTTC. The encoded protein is CASSLESRGYTF.

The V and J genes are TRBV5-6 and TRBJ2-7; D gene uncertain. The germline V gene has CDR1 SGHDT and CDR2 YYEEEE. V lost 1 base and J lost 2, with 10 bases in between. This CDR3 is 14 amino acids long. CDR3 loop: CASSLRVLPYEQYF. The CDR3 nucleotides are TGTGCCAGCAGCTTGAGGGTACTGCCCTACGAGCAGTACTTC.

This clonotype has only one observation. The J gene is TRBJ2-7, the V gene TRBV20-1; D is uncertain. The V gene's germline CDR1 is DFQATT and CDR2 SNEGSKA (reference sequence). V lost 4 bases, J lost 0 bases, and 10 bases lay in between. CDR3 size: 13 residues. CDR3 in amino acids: CSAKELFSYEQYF. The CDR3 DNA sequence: TGCAGTGCTAAAGAACTCTTCTCCTACGAGCAGTACTTC.

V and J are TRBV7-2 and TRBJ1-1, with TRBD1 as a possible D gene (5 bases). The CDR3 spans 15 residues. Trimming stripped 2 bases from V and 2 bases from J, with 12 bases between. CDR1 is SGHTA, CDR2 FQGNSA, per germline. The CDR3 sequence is CASSLNRRVNTEAFF. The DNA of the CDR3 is TGTGCCAGCAGCTTAAACAGGCGAGTCAACACTGAAGCTTTCTTT.